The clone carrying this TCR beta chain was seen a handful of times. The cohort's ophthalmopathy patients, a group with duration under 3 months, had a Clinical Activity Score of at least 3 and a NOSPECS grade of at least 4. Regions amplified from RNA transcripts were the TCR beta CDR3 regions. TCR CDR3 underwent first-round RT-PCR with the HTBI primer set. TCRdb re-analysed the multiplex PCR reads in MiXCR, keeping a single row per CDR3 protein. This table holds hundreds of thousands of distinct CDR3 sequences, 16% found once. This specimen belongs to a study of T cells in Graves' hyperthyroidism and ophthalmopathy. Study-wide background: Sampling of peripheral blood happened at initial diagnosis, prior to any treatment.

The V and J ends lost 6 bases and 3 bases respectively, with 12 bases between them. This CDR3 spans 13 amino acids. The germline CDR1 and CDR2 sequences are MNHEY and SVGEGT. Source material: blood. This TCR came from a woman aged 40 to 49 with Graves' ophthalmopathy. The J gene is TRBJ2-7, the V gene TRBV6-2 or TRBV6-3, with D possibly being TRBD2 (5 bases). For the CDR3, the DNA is TGTGCCAGCAGCCGGGATCAGAGCTACGAGCAGTACTTC. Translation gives CASSRDQSYEQYF.